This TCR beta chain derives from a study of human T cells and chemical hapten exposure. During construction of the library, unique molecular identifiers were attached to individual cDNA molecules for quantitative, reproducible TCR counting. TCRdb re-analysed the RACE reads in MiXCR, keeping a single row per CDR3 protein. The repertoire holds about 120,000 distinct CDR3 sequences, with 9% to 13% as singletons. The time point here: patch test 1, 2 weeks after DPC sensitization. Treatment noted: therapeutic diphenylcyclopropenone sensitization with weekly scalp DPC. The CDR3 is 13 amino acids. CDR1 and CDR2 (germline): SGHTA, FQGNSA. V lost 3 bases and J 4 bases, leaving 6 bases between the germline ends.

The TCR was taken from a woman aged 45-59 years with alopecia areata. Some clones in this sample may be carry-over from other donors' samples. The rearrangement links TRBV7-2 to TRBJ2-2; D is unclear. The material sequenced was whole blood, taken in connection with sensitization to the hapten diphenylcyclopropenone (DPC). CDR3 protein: CASSFSSTGELFF. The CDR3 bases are TGTGCCAGCAGCTTTAGCAGCACCGGGGAGCTGTTTTTT.